Each of the 24 T cell receptor beta chains below was sequenced from the same sample in a study of blood T cell repertoires in COVID-19. Profiled with immunoSEQ multiplex PCR; TCRdb holds only in-frame clones, not every one. The sample consists of 100,000 to 110,000 clones, approximately 80% of them appearing once. The sequenced sample was peripheral blood. Receptor source: a man aged 50 or older with active or convalescent COVID-19.

This chain links TRBV5-8 with TRBJ1-2; 7 bases line up with TRBD1. The CDR3 contains 15 residues. V dropped 0 bases and J dropped 4; count of bases not matched to a gene: 6. Germline assignment: CDR1 SGHTS and CDR2 YDEGEE. The CDR3 DNA sequence: TGTGCCAGCAGCTTGGGACAGGGATGGAGCTATGGCTACACCTTC. Translating gives CASSLGQGWSYGYTF.

The CDR3 sequence is CASNSSAAAYNEQFF. DNA of the CDR3: TGTGCCAGCAACAGCTCAGCGGCAGCCTACAATGAGCAGTTCTTC. This sequence joins TRBV7-2 and TRBJ2-1, with a tentative D call TRBD2 (5 bases). V lost 7 bases to trimming and J lost 2 bases, with 15 bases between them. The CDR3 length is 15 residues. Germline CDR1 is SGHTA and CDR2 is FQGNSA.

The rearrangement uses TRBV2 and TRBJ2-5; TRBD2 matches at 10 bases. Germline CDR1 SNHLY, CDR2 FYNNEI. J lost 1 base, V lost 6 bases, and 5 bases had no gene match. CDR3 length equals 15 residues. The CDR3 spells CASSQRTSGQETQYF. DNA for the CDR3: TGTGCCAGCAGCCAACGGACTAGCGGCCAAGAGACCCAGTACTTC.

This sequence joins TRBV5-4 and TRBJ1-5, with 9 nucleotides matching TRBD1. The CDR3 sequence is 14 residues long. V trimming: 4 bases; J trimming: 7 bases; junction bases outside the gene matches: 6. From germline, CDR1 is SGHNT and CDR2 YYREEE (reference sequence). CDR3 protein: CASSEQGAEQPQHF. CDR3 DNA: TGTGCCAGCAGCGAACAGGGGGCGGAGCAGCCCCAGCATTTT.

The V gene is TRBV10-3, the J gene TRBJ2-1, with TRBD2 as a possible D gene (7 bases). Trimming pared 7 bases from V and 5 bases from J, leaving 12 bases between. The CDR3 contains 13 residues. Germline loops: CDR1 ENHRY, CDR2 SYGVKD. The CDR3 protein is CAIKQGGDNEQFF. The CDR3 DNA reads as TGTGCCATCAAACAGGGAGGGGACAATGAGCAGTTCTTC.

The chain carries TRBV28 and TRBJ1-5; D not certain. The CDR3 runs to 15 residues. CDR1 is MDHEN, CDR2 SYDVKM, per germline. V was clipped by 7 bases and J by 6 bases, with 19 bases between them. The CDR3 here is CASNDPRGKGQPQHF. In DNA, the CDR3 is TGTGCCAGCAACGACCCTAGAGGGAAAGGTCAGCCCCAGCATTTT. Combining the CDR3 with reference TRBV28 and TRBJ1-5 gives the whole variable domain DVKVTQSSRYLVKRTGEKVFLECVQDMDHENMFWYRQDPGLGLRLIYFSYDVKMKEKGDIPEGYSVSREKKERFSLILESASTNQTSMYLCASNDPRGKGQPQHFGDGTRLSIL.

The chain joins TRBV19 to TRBJ2-3; no reliable D call. V was cut by 3 bases and J by 0 bases, with 7 bases left in between. This CDR3 contains 14 residues. Germline V CDR1 and CDR2: LNHDA, SQIVND (reference sequence). CDR3: CASSISRSTDTQYF. DNA of the CDR3: TGTGCCAGTAGTATTTCCCGTAGCACAGATACGCAGTATTTT. The variable domain in full, completed from reference TRBV19 and TRBJ2-3, reads DGGITQSPKYLFRKEGQNVTLSCEQNLNHDAMYWYRQDPGQGLRLIYYSQIVNDFQKGDIAEGYSVSREKKESFPLTVTSAQKNPTAFYLCASSISRSTDTQYFGPGTRLTVL.

This chain uses TRBV6-5 with TRBJ2-7; 8 nucleotides match TRBD2. Germline V gives CDR1 MNHEY, CDR2 SVGAGI. After removal of 0 bases from V and 3 bases from J, the junction contained 4 bases not matched to a gene. This CDR3 spans 15 amino acids. The CDR3 DNA reads TGTGCCAGCAGTTACTCATATAGCGGGGTCTACGAGCAGTACTTC. Protein: CASSYSYSGVYEQYF.

The chain links TRBV11-3 to TRBJ1-6, with D unresolved. The germline CDR1 and CDR2 sequences are SGHNT and YENEEA. This CDR3 has 14 residues. V shed 5 bases and J shed 7 bases, with 12 bases lying between them. The CDR3 sequence is CASSRVSLNSPLHF. The CDR3 coding sequence is TGTGCCAGCAGCAGAGTTTCCCTCAATTCACCCCTCCACTTT.

The chain joins TRBV23-1 to TRBJ2-7, with D perhaps TRBD1 (5 bases). TRBV23-1 is an ORF for which the function is uncertain. This CDR3 has 15 amino acids. With 0 bases removed from V and 3 bases from J, the gap between germline ends came to 12 bases. Here the CDR3 DNA reads TGCGCCAGCAGTCAATCATGTCAGGGAAACTACGAGCAGTACTTC. This sequence encodes CASSQSCQGNYEQYF.

The gene calls are TRBV19 and TRBJ2-7; D is unclear. Trimming stripped 1 base from V and 10 bases from J, with 11 bases between. Germline V gene sequence: CDR1 LNHDA, CDR2 SQIVND (reference sequence). The CDR3 length is 12 residues. The CDR3 bases are TGTGCCAGTAGTATAGGTGTCTCCCCCCAGTACTTC. It codes for CASSIGVSPQYF. Full variable domain (outside the CDR3, taken from reference TRBV19 and TRBJ2-7): DGGITQSPKYLFRKEGQNVTLSCEQNLNHDAMYWYRQDPGQGLRLIYYSQIVNDFQKGDIAEGYSVSREKKESFPLTVTSAQKNPTAFYLCASSIGVSPQYFGPGTRLTVT.

The chain couples TRBV10-1 to TRBJ2-3; TRBD2 matches at 14 bases. Germline lookup yields CDR1 WNHNN and CDR2 SYGVQD (reference sequence). The V and J ends lost 0 bases and 4 bases, in that order; junction bases with no gene match: 6. This CDR3 has 18 amino acids. CDR3 in DNA: TGCGCCAGCAGTGAGTCGGCGACTAGCGGGAGGGCCCCAGATACGCAGTATTTT. It specifies CASSESATSGRAPDTQYF.

CDR3 nucleotides: TGCAGCGTTAGACAGGTCCCGAGGGGCGAGCAGTACTTC. Translated: CSVRQVPRGEQYF. This chain connects TRBV29-1 to TRBJ2-7; possibly TRBD1 for D (6 bases). The germline V gene has CDR1 SQVTM and CDR2 ANQGSEA. There are 13 residues in the CDR3. V was pared by 5 bases and J by 6 bases, with 17 bases between.

The chain uses TRBV10-3 and TRBJ2-4; 8 nucleotides agree with TRBD2. J was trimmed by 1 base and V by 0 bases; bases with no gene match: 5. Looked up from germline, CDR1 is ENHRY and CDR2 is SYGVKD. The CDR3 contains 17 residues. The CDR3 region has the DNA TGTGCCATCAGTGAGTCGCCGGGACTAGGGGCCAAAAACATTCAGTACTTC. Amino acids: CAISESPGLGAKNIQYF.

This clone was counted once. This chain joins TRBV7-9 and TRBJ1-1, with 7 bases lining up with TRBD1. The CDR3 is 14 residues long. The V segment lost 5 bases and the J segment 4 bases; nucleotides outside the gene matches: 7. Germline V gives CDR1 SEHNR, CDR2 FQNEAQ (reference sequence). Written as DNA, the CDR3 is TGTGCCAGCAGCAAAAGACAGGGAGGCACTGAAGCTTTCTTT. Its translation is CASSKRQGGTEAFF.

The chain is built from TRBV27 and TRBJ2-1, with 9 bases lining up with TRBD1. With 5 bases clipped from V and 7 bases from J, the junction kept 15 bases outside the gene matches. Per the germline V gene, CDR1 is MNHEY and CDR2 is SMNVEV (reference sequence). There are 17 residues in the CDR3. The CDR3 DNA sequence: TGTGCCAGCAGTCCCCTTGGAGGGACAGGGAGACGAAATGAGCAGTTCTTC. It specifies CASSPLGGTGRRNEQFF.

This chain connects TRBV11-1 to TRBJ2-1, with D tentatively TRBD1 (6 bases). Germline CDR1 is SGHAT and CDR2 is FQDESV (reference sequence). V was clipped by 1 base and J by 6 bases, with 10 bases between them. This CDR3 is built from 14 residues. CDR3 coding DNA: TGTGCCAGCAGCTTAGTTTCAGGGGCCAATGAGCAGTTCTTC. Protein: CASSLVSGANEQFF. The whole variable domain, filled in from reference TRBV11-1 and TRBJ2-1, reads EAEVAQSPRYKITEKSQAVAFWCDPISGHATLYWYRQILGQGPELLVQFQDESVVDDSQLPKDRFSAERLKGVDSTLKIQPAELGDSAMYLCASSLVSGANEQFFGPGTRLTVL.

This clone was seen a handful of times. The chain joins TRBV3-1 (or the pseudogene TRBV3-2) to TRBJ2-5; 13 nucleotides line up with TRBD2. Trimming removed 3 bases from V and 2 bases from J; junction bases left unmatched: 12. The V gene's germline CDR1 is LGHDT and CDR2 YNNKEL (reference sequence). The CDR3 is made up of 19 amino acids. The CDR3 region is CASSHAGGGLAGNQETQYF. The CDR3 DNA reads TGTGCCAGCAGCCATGCCGGGGGGGGACTAGCGGGGAATCAAGAGACCCAGTACTTC.

V and J are TRBV30 and TRBJ2-3; 14 bases fit TRBD2. Germline trimming cut 0 bases from V and 2 bases from J; bases unmatched to any gene: 4. CDR1 and CDR2 from the germline V gene are GTSNPN and SVGIG (reference sequence). This CDR3 is 17 amino acids long. The CDR3 is CAWSVQTSGRATDTQYF. As DNA, the CDR3 is TGTGCCTGGAGTGTACAGACTAGCGGGAGGGCCACAGATACGCAGTATTTT.

This chain connects TRBV14 to TRBJ2-1; 7 bases align to TRBD2. The CDR3 consists of 16 residues. Losses at the gene ends were 3 bases for V and 4 bases for J; bases not matched to a gene: 9. Germline assignment: CDR1 SGHDN and CDR2 FVKESK. CDR3 DNA: TGTGCCAGCAGCCATTTACGGGCTAGCGGATACAATGAGCAGTTCTTC. Translating gives CASSHLRASGYNEQFF.

The gene calls are TRBV27 and TRBJ2-2, with 7 bases fitting TRBD1. Unmatched junction bases numbered 8, after V lost 6 bases and J lost 7 bases. The CDR3 runs to 14 residues. CDR1 is MNHEY, CDR2 SMNVEV, per germline (reference sequence). The DNA of the CDR3 is TGTGCCAGCAGCTACACGACAGGGAGCGGGGAGCTGTTTTTT. The encoded protein is CASSYTTGSGELFF.

The chain combines TRBV7-6 with TRBJ2-1; 12 nucleotides line up with TRBD2. The CDR3 spans 17 residues. The germline V gene has CDR1 SGHVS and CDR2 FNYEAQ. Trimming removed 5 bases from V and 0 bases from J; junction bases left unmatched: 5. CDR3 sequence: CASSPLAGGRSYNEQFF. In nucleotides, the CDR3 is TGTGCCAGCAGCCCCCTAGCGGGAGGGCGCTCCTACAATGAGCAGTTCTTC.

In its sample, this clone was seen once. The chain joins TRBV4-1 to TRBJ1-5, with unresolved D. Germline V gene lookup returns CDR1 MGHRA and CDR2 YSYEKL. The ends were cut back, 4 bases at V and 0 bases at J, with 10 bases in the middle. The CDR3 is 15 amino acids. As DNA, the CDR3 is TGCGCCAGCAGCCTTGGAGTCCTTAGCAATCAGCCCCAGCATTTT. Its protein product is CASSLGVLSNQPQHF.

This clone is termed medium-sized. The junction differs from germline at one of its ends, possibly a read error. V gene TRBV29-1 combines with J gene TRBJ2-1; D might be TRBD1 (6 bases). CDR1 is SQVTM, CDR2 ANQGSEA, per germline. This CDR3 is built from 11 residues. In DNA form, the CDR3 reads TGCAGCGTTGAAGACCAGGGGATATGGATCTTC. It is translated as CSVEDQGIWIF.